The source of this T cell receptor (beta chain) is a study of T cells after yellow fever vaccination. Trimming pared 5 bases from V and 3 bases from J, leaving 13 bases between. CDR3 length: 14 residues. TCRdb analysed the 5' RACE reads with MiXCR anew, one entry per CDR3 protein. Altogether under 300,000 distinct CDR3 sequences are present, about 7.1% being singletons, with the ten largest covering 0.85%. The starting material was CD4+ T cells sorted from PBMCs, obtained 15 days after the yellow fever booster vaccination. The TCR was taken from a man under 40 who received the YFV17D yellow fever vaccine. The chain combines TRBV12-3 or TRBV12-4 with TRBJ1-2; the D is unclear. CDR3 in amino acids: CASSQDRIDYGYTF. In nucleotides, the CDR3 is TGTGCCAGCAGTCAGGACCGGATCGACTATGGCTACACCTTC.